A single sample is the source of the 5 T cell receptor beta chains below, sequenced in a study of blood T cell repertoires in COVID-19. Only in-frame clones appear in the TCRdb table, and some are missing; sequencing was by immunoSEQ multiplex PCR. The sample lists 100,000 to 150,000 clones, about 90% occurring once. The sample taken for sequencing was peripheral blood. These TCRs come from a man in his fifties or sixties with active COVID-19.

This chain connects TRBV5-6 to TRBJ1-5; TRBD1 agrees at 10 bases. The V and J ends lost 4 bases and 6 bases, in that order; junction bases with no gene match: 7. The CDR3 is made up of 15 amino acids. Germline V gives CDR1 SGHDT, CDR2 YYEEEE. The CDR3 loop is CASSADRGISQPQHF. DNA for the CDR3: TGTGCCAGCAGCGCGGACAGGGGGATCAGTCAGCCCCAGCATTTT. The variable domain in full, completed from reference TRBV5-6 and TRBJ1-5, reads DAGVTQSPTHLIKTRGQQVTLRCSPKSGHDTVSWYQQALGQGPQFIFQYYEEEERQRGNFPDRFSGHQFPNYSSELNVNALLLGDSALYLCASSADRGISQPQHFGDGTRLSIL.

V is TRBV20-1 and J is TRBJ2-4, with TRBD1 as a possible D gene (5 bases). There are 11 residues in the CDR3. Trimming removed 3 bases at V and 6 bases at J, with 6 bases between. Germline CDR1 and CDR2: DFQATT and SNEGSKA (reference sequence). CDR3: CSASQGNIQYF. As DNA, the CDR3 is TGCAGTGCTAGTCAGGGAAACATTCAGTACTTC.

The chain links TRBV6-5 to TRBJ2-2; D is uncertain. The CDR3 contains 15 residues. V lost 1 base, J lost 7 bases, and 13 bases lay in between. In germline, CDR1 is MNHEY, CDR2 SVGAGI. CDR3 sequence reads: CASSYFTAQSGELFF. Written as DNA, the CDR3 is TGTGCCAGCAGTTACTTTACCGCACAGAGCGGGGAGCTGTTTTTT.

The V gene is TRBV11-2, the J gene TRBJ2-7, with 9 nucleotides matching TRBD1. The CDR3 consists of 15 residues. The J segment lost 5 bases and the V segment lost 1 base, leaving 6 bases of the junction unmatched. Germline-derived CDR1 and CDR2 are SGHAT and FQNNGV. CDR3 DNA: TGTGCCAGCAGCTTAGTAGGCGGGACAGGGAACGAGCAGTACTTC. Translating gives CASSLVGGTGNEQYF. Combining the CDR3 with reference TRBV11-2 and TRBJ2-7 gives the whole variable domain EAGVAQSPRYKIIEKRQSVAFWCNPISGHATLYWYQQILGQGPKLLIQFQNNGVVDDSQLPKDRFSAERLKGVDSTLKIQPAKLEDSAVYLCASSLVGGTGNEQYFGPGTRLTVT.

The CDR3 sequence is CASSLAAKQHTGELFF. Written as DNA, the CDR3 is TGTGCCAGCAGCTTGGCCGCGAAACAGCACACCGGGGAGCTGTTTTTT. This chain connects TRBV5-6 to TRBJ2-2; no clear D gene. From germline, CDR1 is SGHDT and CDR2 YYEEEE. With 0 bases removed from V and 3 bases from J, the gap between germline ends came to 12 bases. CDR3 size: 16 residues.